The sequence of this T cell receptor (beta chain) was determined in a study of blood T cell repertoires in COVID-19. Study-level background: T cells, B-cell-depleted T cells, or PBMCs provided the cDNA or gDNA that served as material.

Germline assignment: CDR1 MDHEN and CDR2 SYDVKM. The CDR3 contains 14 residues. J gave up 4 bases and V 3 bases, and 6 bases lay outside the gene matches. As handled by the study authors: Amplification with reference gene primers provided the estimates of nucleated cell counts. TCRdb's copy holds only in-frame clones and misses some; the assay was immunoSEQ multiplex PCR. V and J calls plus clone size are reproduced from that table; the DNA served to infer D and trimming. The repertoire includes about 250,000 clones, roughly 85% of them detected once, and around 3% sits in the top ten. J is TRBJ2-7 and V is TRBV28; TRBD2 agrees at 7 bases. The sequence was collected from a young man with active or convalescent COVID-19. The sequenced material came from peripheral blood. For the CDR3, the DNA is TGTGCCAGCAGTTTGGTCGGGGAGGGGTACGAGCAGTACTTC. Translating gives CASSLVGEGYEQYF. Using reference TRBV28 and TRBJ2-7 for the parts outside the CDR3, the full variable domain is DVKVTQSSRYLVKRTGEKVFLECVQDMDHENMFWYRQDPGLGLRLIYFSYDVKMKEKGDIPEGYSVSREKKERFSLILESASTNQTSMYLCASSLVGEGYEQYFGPGTRLTVT.